Below are 28 T cell receptor beta chains sequenced from a single sample in a study of cytomegalovirus exposure and HLA in healthy donors. Libraries were prepared by immunoSEQ multiplex PCR; TCRdb keeps only in-frame clonotypes and omits some of them. The sample holds some 340,000 clones; approximately 90% are singletons and the top ten take 0.95% to 1.5%. Sample: PBMCs. The origin of the receptors is a woman aged 25 to 39 in good health and CMV-seropositive.

This clone has only one observation. CDR3 residues: CSVDWEGGYNEQFF. The DNA of the CDR3 is TGCAGCGTTGATTGGGAGGGGGGCTACAATGAGCAGTTCTTC. V is TRBV29-1 and J is TRBJ2-1; tentative D call: TRBD2 (7 bases). Germline loops: CDR1 SQVTM, CDR2 ANQGSEA. Trimming took off 3 bases at V and 3 bases at J, with 12 bases between the two ends. The CDR3 has 14 amino acids.

The genes are TRBV9 and TRBJ2-1; either TRBD1 or TRBD2 may fit D (5 bases each). CDR1 and CDR2 from the germline V gene are SGDLS and YYNGEE. CDR3 length: 15 amino acids. Trimming stripped 4 bases from V and 3 bases from J, with 14 bases between. CDR3 in DNA: TGTGCCAGCAGCAAAGCCGGGACCAACTACAATGAGCAGTTCTTC. It is translated as CASSKAGTNYNEQFF.

The chain joins TRBV27 to TRBJ2-7, with 7 nucleotides matching TRBD1. Germline lookup yields CDR1 MNHEY and CDR2 SMNVEV (reference sequence). V lost 3 bases to trimming and J lost 3 bases; unmatched junction nucleotides: 2. The CDR3 consists of 13 residues. The CDR3 reads CASSLGQNYEQYF. The CDR3, as DNA: TGTGCCAGCAGTTTGGGACAGAACTACGAGCAGTACTTC.

This rearrangement joins TRBV5-1 to TRBJ2-3; D gene unclear. Germline V gene sequence: CDR1 SGHRS, CDR2 YFSETQ. CDR3 length equals 16 residues. V lost 0 bases and J lost 1, with 12 bases in between. The CDR3 loop reads CASSLVAPLGTDTQYF. Here the CDR3 DNA reads TGCGCCAGCAGCTTGGTAGCCCCCCTCGGCACAGATACGCAGTATTTT. The full variable domain, with the rest looked up from reference TRBV5-1 and TRBJ2-3, is KAGVTQTPRYLIKTRGQQVTLSCSPISGHRSVSWYQQTPGQGLQFLFEYFSETQRNKGNFPGRFSGRQFSNSRSEMNVSTLELGDSALYLCASSLVAPLGTDTQYFGPGTRLTVL.

This rearrangement joins TRBV2 to TRBJ2-1; D might be TRBD2 (5 bases). Per germline, CDR1 SNHLY and CDR2 FYNNEI. Trimming pared 3 bases from V and 3 bases from J, leaving 12 bases between. The CDR3 contains 15 residues. For the CDR3, the DNA is TGTGCCAGCAGTGAGACGACGGACTTCTACAATGAGCAGTTCTTC. It translates to CASSETTDFYNEQFF.

The chain combines TRBV6-5 with TRBJ2-1; TRBD2 matches 10 bases. V was clipped by 4 bases and J by 4 bases; unmatched bases: 4. Germline CDR1 reads MNHEY; CDR2 reads SVGAGI. CDR3 size: 15 residues. The CDR3 region is CASSFGTSVYNEQFF. In DNA, the CDR3 is TGTGCCAGCAGTTTCGGGACTAGCGTTTACAATGAGCAGTTCTTC.

This chain connects TRBV9 to TRBJ2-1; D remains unclear. Trimming took 0 bases from V and 5 from J, leaving 9 bases between them. The length of the CDR3 is 14 residues. Looked up from germline, CDR1 is SGDLS and CDR2 is YYNGEE. The DNA of the CDR3 is TGTGCCAGCAGCGTAGCCAAGGCAGACAATGAGCAGTTCTTC. Protein sequence: CASSVAKADNEQFF.

The chain has TRBV6-1 and TRBJ1-4, with 8 bases matching TRBD1. V dropped 3 bases and J dropped 0; count of bases not matched to a gene: 9. Per the germline V gene, CDR1 is MNHNS and CDR2 is SASEGT. The CDR3 is made up of 18 amino acids. Here the CDR3 reads CASSDPTGAYATNEKLFF. CDR3 DNA sequence: TGTGCCAGCAGTGACCCGACAGGGGCGTATGCAACTAATGAAAAACTGTTTTTT.

The chain recombines TRBV7-2 with TRBJ2-6; D possibly corresponds to TRBD2 (5 bases). The length of the CDR3 is 17 residues. Per germline, CDR1 SGHTA and CDR2 FQGNSA. Between the trimmed V and J ends, which lost 2 bases and 0 bases, there was a span of 11 bases. This CDR3 reads CASSLRRGGSGANVLTF. The DNA of the CDR3 is TGTGCCAGCAGCTTACGCCGGGGTGGCTCTGGGGCCAACGTCCTGACTTTC.

The CDR3 loop is CASSQVPGLAGVANTGELFF. CDR3 nucleotides: TGCGCCAGCAGCCAAGTCCCGGGACTAGCGGGAGTCGCGAACACCGGGGAGCTGTTTTTT. V is TRBV4-3 and J is TRBJ2-2, with 14 bases that match TRBD2. Unmatched junction bases numbered 7, after V lost 1 base and J lost 0 bases. This CDR3 spans 20 amino acids. CDR1 and CDR2 (germline): LGHNA, YSLEER.

This clone has more than one count but fewer than ten. The rearrangement joins TRBV4-2 to TRBJ2-1, with 9 nucleotides matching TRBD2. Germline V gene lookup returns CDR1 LGHNA and CDR2 YNFKEQ. This CDR3 comprises 16 residues. V shed 2 bases and J 1 base; nucleotides not matched to a gene: 3. CDR3 coding DNA: TGTGCCAGCAGCCAACCCCTAGCGGGATCCTACAATGAGCAGTTCTTC. Amino acids: CASSQPLAGSYNEQFF.

The chain employs TRBV7-9 and TRBJ2-5, with 7 bases identical to TRBD1. Germline trimming cut 5 bases from V and 0 bases from J; bases unmatched to any gene: 3. The CDR3 is 14 amino acids. CDR1 and CDR2 (germline): SEHNR, FQNEAQ (reference sequence). CDR3 nucleotides: TGTGCCAGCAGCGTCACAGGGGACCAAGAGACCCAGTACTTC. As protein: CASSVTGDQETQYF.

This clone came up once. The chain carries TRBV5-6 and TRBJ2-5; 10 nucleotides agree with TRBD2. The CDR3 contains 15 residues. Germline CDR1 and CDR2: SGHDT and YYEEEE. With 0 bases clipped from V and 5 bases from J, the junction kept 4 bases outside the gene matches. The CDR3 is CASSLVAGGGETQYF. The CDR3 DNA is TGTGCCAGCAGCTTGGTAGCGGGAGGAGGGGAGACCCAGTACTTC.

This chain joins TRBV27 and TRBJ2-7, with 11 bases fitting TRBD2. V was pared by 2 bases and J by 2 bases, with 14 bases of the junction left unmatched. The CDR3 sequence is 19 residues long. CDR1 is MNHEY and CDR2 is SMNVEV in the germline V gene (reference sequence). The CDR3 nucleotides are TGTGCCAGCAGTTTAAGGCTAGCGGGGGGACGACGATCTACCTACGAGCAGTACTTC. Amino acids: CASSLRLAGGRRSTYEQYF.

This sequence joins TRBV5-1 and TRBJ2-7; TRBD2 matches at 9 bases. Unmatched junction bases numbered 3, after V lost 5 bases and J lost 3 bases. The CDR3 runs 13 residues. CDR1 is SGHRS and CDR2 is YFSETQ in the germline V gene. Here the CDR3 DNA reads TGCGCCAGCAGGAAAGCGGGGGGCTACGAGCAGTACTTC. It is translated as CASRKAGGYEQYF.

The rearrangement joins TRBV19 to TRBJ1-1, with D perhaps TRBD1 (6 bases). Per the germline V gene, CDR1 is LNHDA and CDR2 is SQIVND (reference sequence). The V end was cut by 4 bases, the J end by 3 bases, with 15 bases between. The CDR3 contains 15 residues. The DNA of the CDR3 is TGTGCCAGTAGTAGCTACAGGGAGAGGGACACTGAAGCTTTCTTT. Residues: CASSSYRERDTEAFF.

Concerning this clone itself: Different DNA sequences within this sample yield the same CDR3. The chain has TRBV27 and TRBJ2-7; no firm D call. V lost 0 bases and J 0 bases, leaving 6 bases between the germline ends. The CDR3 extends over 14 amino acids. The germline V gene encodes CDR1 MNHEY and CDR2 SMNVEV (reference sequence). In nucleotides, the CDR3 is TGTGCCAGCAGTTTATCGCGCAGCTCCTACGAGCAGTACTTC. It encodes CASSLSRSSYEQYF.

The chain has TRBV30 and TRBJ2-7; possible D gene TRBD1, 6 bases. The germline gives CDR1 GTSNPN, CDR2 SVGIG (reference sequence). The V and J ends lost 0 bases and 2 bases respectively, with 14 bases between them. This CDR3 region has 15 residues. In DNA, the CDR3 is TGTGCCTGGAGTGTTCCGAGACAGGCAACCTACGAGCAGTACTTC. Amino acid sequence: CAWSVPRQATYEQYF.

The J gene is TRBJ1-1, the V gene TRBV15; no firm D call. Trimming removed 2 bases from V and 2 bases from J, with 6 bases in between. The CDR3 is 13 residues long. The V gene's germline CDR1 is LNHNV and CDR2 YYDKDF (reference sequence). The CDR3 DNA reads as TGTGCCACCAGCAGACAGGATAACACTGAAGCTTTCTTT. Its translation: CATSRQDNTEAFF. Looking up the rest from reference TRBV15 and TRBJ1-1 gives the full variable domain: DAMVIQNPRYQVTQFGKPVTLSCSQTLNHNVMYWYQQKSSQAPKLLFHYYDKDFNNEADTPDNFQSRRPNTSFCFLDIRSPGLGDTAMYLCATSRQDNTEAFFGQGTRLTVV.

The rearrangement joins TRBV21-1 to TRBJ1-1. TRBV21-1 represents a pseudogene. The CDR3 contains 11 residues. In DNA form, the CDR3 reads TGTGCCAGCAGCGAAGTACAAGAGGCTTTCTTT. Protein: CASSEVQEAFF.

V gene TRBV7-8 combines with J gene TRBJ2-2; 9 bases match TRBD1. Trimming took 5 bases from V and 3 from J; bases not matched to a gene: 7. Germline V gene lookup returns CDR1 SGHVS and CDR2 FQNEAQ. This CDR3 region has 16 residues. CDR3 nucleotides: TGTGCCAGCAGCGCATCCGGGACAGGGTACACCGGGGAGCTGTTTTTT. Translating gives CASSASGTGYTGELFF.

V usage is TRBV5-5 and J usage is TRBJ2-1; 7 positions agree with TRBD2. The CDR3 totals 16 residues. The trim removed 1 base at V and 0 bases at J, leaving 4 bases unmatched. Germline loops: CDR1 SGHKS, CDR2 YYEKEE (reference sequence). CDR3 sequence: CASSLSGDLSYNEQFF. In nucleotides, the CDR3 is TGTGCCAGCAGCTTGAGCGGGGACCTCTCCTACAATGAGCAGTTCTTC. The full variable domain, completed using reference TRBV5-5 and TRBJ2-1, is DAGVTQSPTHLIKTRGQQVTLRCSPISGHKSVSWYQQVLGQGPQFIFQYYEKEERGRGNFPDRFSARQFPNYSSELNVNALLLGDSALYLCASSLSGDLSYNEQFFGPGTRLTVL.

The chain uses TRBV12-5 and TRBJ2-1; D call uncertain. V lost 3 bases, J lost 6 bases, and 9 bases lay in between. This CDR3 is built from 13 residues. The germline V gene has CDR1 LGHNT and CDR2 FRNRAP. The CDR3 region is CASGLGPLNEQFF. DNA of the CDR3: TGTGCTAGTGGTTTAGGGCCTCTCAATGAGCAGTTCTTC.

The rearrangement links TRBV25-1 to TRBJ2-7; 11 nucleotides match TRBD2. The CDR3 length is 14 residues. Germline lookup yields CDR1 MGHDK and CDR2 SYGVNS. V shed 8 bases and J 2 bases; nucleotides not matched to a gene: 5. The CDR3 nucleotides read TGTGCCAGCGGTCTAGCGGGGGGTCCCTACGAGCAGTACTTC. It codes for CASGLAGGPYEQYF.

This sequence joins TRBV7-2 and TRBJ1-5; D call uncertain. With 1 base removed from V and 0 bases from J, the gap between germline ends came to 10 bases. The CDR3 sequence is 16 residues long. The germline gives CDR1 SGHTA, CDR2 FQGNSA. The chain's CDR3 is CASSLGGLYSNQPQHF. CDR3 coding DNA: TGTGCCAGCAGCTTAGGTGGCCTTTATAGCAATCAGCCCCAGCATTTT.

The chain joins TRBV11-3 to TRBJ2-7; weak D call: TRBD1 (5 bases). Germline-derived CDR1 and CDR2 are SGHNT and YENEEA. The CDR3 spans 13 residues. With 3 bases removed from V and 1 base from J, the gap between germline ends came to 7 bases. As DNA, the CDR3 is TGTGCCAGCAGCTTGGACACATCCTACGAGCAGTACTTC. This codes for CASSLDTSYEQYF.

The rearrangement joins TRBV6-5 to TRBJ2-5, with 9 bases aligning to TRBD1. Per germline, CDR1 MNHEY and CDR2 SVGAGI. The CDR3 extends over 14 amino acids. V lost 2 bases, J lost 5 bases, and 3 bases stayed unmatched. CDR3 loop: CASSYGTGLETQYF. As DNA, the CDR3 is TGTGCCAGCAGTTACGGGACAGGGCTGGAGACCCAGTACTTC.

This clone was recorded only once. This chain connects TRBV5-6 to TRBJ2-5, with 8 positions matching TRBD2. The CDR3 has 16 residues. The V gene end was trimmed by 4 bases and the J gene end by 0 bases; junction bases not matched to a gene: 8. Germline V CDR1 and CDR2: SGHDT, YYEEEE. The CDR3 loop is CASSRRSGGYQETQYF. CDR3 nucleotide sequence: TGTGCCAGCAGCCGAAGGTCGGGAGGGTACCAAGAGACCCAGTACTTC.